This T cell receptor beta chain was identified in a study of T-cell memory formation after mild COVID-19. TCRdb re-called the 5' RACE reads with MiXCR, one entry per CDR3 protein. Of 450,000 to 650,000 distinct CDR3 sequences listed, approximately 18% are singletons. In its sample, this clonotype was seen many times. With 1 base removed from V and 4 bases from J, the gap between germline ends came to 15 bases. The CDR3 extends over 16 amino acids. CDR1 LGHNA and CDR2 YNFKEQ come from the germline V gene. The clonotype originates from an adult woman who had mild COVID-19 (a few samples of this study predate the infection). Cell type and time point are not known. Specimen: PBMCs or a T cell subset sorted from them (not recorded which). The chain has TRBV4-2 and TRBJ2-3; the D is unclear. The CDR3 nucleotides read TGTGCCAGCAGCCAAGGGACCCAAGGTTTTTCAGATACGCAGTATTTT. It yields the protein CASSQGTQGFSDTQYF.